Included here is one T cell receptor (beta chain) sequence, with context. The data derive from a study of technical replicates of blood from several donors. The repertoire was sequenced with immunoSEQ multiplex PCR; TCRdb's copy has only in-frame clones and lacks some. The sample consists of about 79,000 clones, more than 85% of them appearing once. The CDR3 is made up of 15 amino acids. Germline assignment: CDR1 SGHTA and CDR2 FQGNSA. V lost 3 bases, J lost 5 bases, and 9 bases stayed unmatched. The source material was T cells isolated from PBMCs. The chain recombines TRBV7-2 with TRBJ1-1, with 7 bases that match TRBD1. The origin of this receptor is a human donor in good health. Some clones in this sample may be carry-over from other donors' samples. CDR3 in amino acids: CASSFYRDRGTEAFF. The CDR3 DNA reads as TGTGCCAGCAGCTTTTACCGGGACAGAGGGACTGAAGCTTTCTTT.